Listed below are T cell receptor beta chains from one sample, sequenced in a study of CD8 T cells in ankylosing spondylitis. Via MiXCR, TCRdb re-called the 5' RACE reads, giving one row per CDR3 protein. The data show about 42,000 distinct CDR3 sequences, with over 3.5% seen just once and around 4.1% held by the top ten. Sequenced input: blood, either unsorted or a sorted T cell fraction (not recorded which). Receptors were obtained from a female donor with ankylosing spondylitis or in good health (not recorded which). The CDR3 runs from the conserved cysteine through the conserved F or W. The order of the fields is D gene, V gene, J gene, clone size, CDR3 protein, CDR3 DNA. The D gene is left open where the match is weak. The size field is filled for only some rows; it gives once, few, many or a size class.

d_call: .
v_call: TRBV9
j_call: TRBJ2-7
clone_size: many
cdr3_aa: CASSVDGRAYEQYF
cdr3_nt: TGTGCCAGCAGCGTAGATGGCAGGGCCTACGAGCAGTACTTC

d_call: .
v_call: TRBV9
j_call: TRBJ2-7
clone_size: many
cdr3_aa: CASSVGGGGYDEQYF
cdr3_nt: TGTGCCAGCAGCGTAGGTGGAGGGGGCTACGACGAGCAGTACTTC

d_call: TRBD2
v_call: TRBV9
j_call: TRBJ2-1
clone_size: few
cdr3_aa: CASSVEGGGGWSYNEQFF
cdr3_nt: TGTGCCAGCAGCGTAGAAGGCGGGGGGGGATGGTCCTACAATGAGCAGTTCTTC

d_call: TRBD2
v_call: TRBV9
j_call: TRBJ2-3
clone_size: .
cdr3_aa: CASSTPRPGLLAGVGDTQYF
cdr3_nt: TGTGCCAGCAGCACACCCCGACCAGGGCTTTTAGCGGGGGTAGGAGATACGCAGTATTTT

d_call: TRBD1
v_call: TRBV9
j_call: TRBJ2-1
clone_size: few
cdr3_aa: CASSQTGGGNEQFF
cdr3_nt: TGTGCCAGCAGCCAGACAGGGGGCGGGAATGAGCAGTTCTTC

d_call: TRBD1
v_call: TRBV9
j_call: TRBJ2-3
clone_size: many
cdr3_aa: CASSGTGGTDTQYF
cdr3_nt: TGTGCCAGCAGCGGGACAGGGGGTACAGATACGCAGTATTTT

d_call: .
v_call: TRBV9
j_call: TRBJ1-4
clone_size: few
cdr3_aa: CASSAQSAAFEKLFF
cdr3_nt: TGTGCCAGCAGCGCCCAGTCAGCGGCCTTTGAAAAACTGTTTTTT

d_call: .
v_call: TRBV9
j_call: TRBJ1-1
clone_size: .
cdr3_aa: CASSLDLNTEAFF
cdr3_nt: TGTGCCAGCAGCTTGGACCTGAACACTGAAGCTTTCTTT

d_call: .
v_call: TRBV9
j_call: TRBJ1-1
clone_size: many
cdr3_aa: CASSVAGVSEAFF
cdr3_nt: TGTGCCAGCAGCGTAGCTGGGGTTTCTGAAGCTTTCTTT

d_call: TRBD1
v_call: TRBV9
j_call: TRBJ2-1
clone_size: many
cdr3_aa: CASSVAPRGQRNEQFF
cdr3_nt: TGTGCCAGCAGCGTAGCCCCCAGGGGGCAAAGGAATGAGCAGTTCTTC

d_call: TRBD2
v_call: TRBV9
j_call: TRBJ2-3
clone_size: many
cdr3_aa: CASSEEGTSGGVRNTQYF
cdr3_nt: TGTGCCAGCAGCGAGGAAGGGACTAGCGGGGGGGTACGGAATACGCAGTATTTT

d_call: .
v_call: TRBV9
j_call: TRBJ2-1
clone_size: many
cdr3_aa: CASSVLPGGHSSYNEQFF
cdr3_nt: TGTGCCAGCAGCGTATTACCCGGGGGCCATTCGAGCTACAATGAGCAGTTCTTC

d_call: .
v_call: TRBV9
j_call: TRBJ2-7
clone_size: .
cdr3_aa: CASSVAAGAHPYEQYF
cdr3_nt: TGTGCCAGCAGCGTAGCTGCGGGGGCCCATCCCTACGAGCAGTACTTC

d_call: .
v_call: TRBV9
j_call: TRBJ1-1
clone_size: medium-sized
cdr3_aa: CASSATGTQVQTFF
cdr3_nt: TGTGCCAGCAGCGCAACCGGGACACAAGTGCAAACTTTCTTT

d_call: .
v_call: TRBV9
j_call: TRBJ1-3
clone_size: many
cdr3_aa: CASSGTSGNTIYF
cdr3_nt: TGTGCCAGCAGCGGAACCTCTGGAAACACCATATATTTT

d_call: .
v_call: TRBV9
j_call: TRBJ2-3
clone_size: many
cdr3_aa: CASSVEVWRTTDTQYF
cdr3_nt: TGTGCCAGCAGCGTAGAAGTTTGGAGAACCACAGATACGCAGTATTTT

d_call: TRBD1
v_call: TRBV9
j_call: TRBJ2-2
clone_size: many
cdr3_aa: CASSAEQGRSTGELFF
cdr3_nt: TGTGCCAGCAGCGCCGAACAGGGGCGGAGCACCGGGGAGCTGTTTTTT

d_call: .
v_call: TRBV9
j_call: TRBJ2-2
clone_size: few
cdr3_aa: CASSPGQNTGELFF
cdr3_nt: TGTGCCAGCAGCCCCGGACAAAACACCGGGGAGCTGTTTTTT

d_call: TRBD1
v_call: TRBV9
j_call: TRBJ1-6
clone_size: many
cdr3_aa: CASSVERRRQGNSPLHF
cdr3_nt: TGTGCCAGCAGCGTAGAGCGACGGAGACAGGGAAATTCACCCCTCCACTTT

d_call: .
v_call: TRBV9
j_call: TRBJ1-5
clone_size: many
cdr3_aa: CASSVGWLGAQPQHF
cdr3_nt: TGTGCCAGCAGCGTAGGTTGGTTGGGGGCTCAGCCCCAGCATTTT

d_call: TRBD2
v_call: TRBV9
j_call: TRBJ2-7
clone_size: many
cdr3_aa: CASSVASGDYEQYF
cdr3_nt: TGTGCCAGCAGCGTGGCTAGCGGGGACTACGAGCAGTACTTC

d_call: TRBD1
v_call: TRBV9
j_call: TRBJ2-2
clone_size: many
cdr3_aa: CASSVVGQDTGELFF
cdr3_nt: TGTGCCAGCAGCGTAGTAGGACAGGACACCGGGGAGCTGTTTTTT

d_call: TRBD1
v_call: TRBV9
j_call: TRBJ2-7
clone_size: many
cdr3_aa: CASSPNTGQGHEQYF
cdr3_nt: TGTGCCAGCAGCCCAAATACGGGACAGGGACACGAGCAGTACTTC

d_call: .
v_call: TRBV9
j_call: TRBJ2-5
clone_size: .
cdr3_aa: CGSSPWGKETQHF
cdr3_nt: TGTGGCAGCAGCCCCTGGGGGAAAGAGACCCAGCACTTC

d_call: .
v_call: TRBV9
j_call: TRBJ2-5
clone_size: many
cdr3_aa: CASSVAERETQYF
cdr3_nt: TGTGCCAGCAGCGTAGCTGAGCGAGAGACCCAGTACTTC

d_call: .
v_call: TRBV9
j_call: TRBJ2-1
clone_size: many
cdr3_aa: CASSVAQLGTYEQFF
cdr3_nt: TGTGCCAGCAGCGTAGCTCAGCTAGGTACATATGAGCAGTTCTTC

d_call: TRBD2
v_call: TRBV9
j_call: TRBJ2-1
clone_size: many
cdr3_aa: CASNRGRGTYNEQFF
cdr3_nt: TGTGCCAGCAATCGCGGGCGGGGGACCTACAATGAGCAGTTCTTC

d_call: .
v_call: TRBV9
j_call: TRBJ1-1
clone_size: many
cdr3_aa: CASSRGGRGNTEAFF
cdr3_nt: TGTGCCAGCAGCCGCGGAGGGCGGGGGAACACTGAAGCTTTCTTT

d_call: .
v_call: TRBV9
j_call: TRBJ1-2
clone_size: many
cdr3_aa: CASSVLDTANYGYTF
cdr3_nt: TGTGCCAGCAGCGTACTCGACACCGCTAACTATGGCTACACCTTC

d_call: TRBD1
v_call: TRBV9
j_call: TRBJ1-1
clone_size: many
cdr3_aa: CASTPGGTRGEAFF
cdr3_nt: TGTGCCAGCACCCCAGGGGGGACGCGCGGTGAAGCTTTCTTT

d_call: TRBD1
v_call: TRBV9
j_call: TRBJ1-1
clone_size: many
cdr3_aa: CASSVGTGLGTEAFF
cdr3_nt: TGTGCCAGCAGCGTCGGGACAGGGTTGGGCACTGAAGCTTTCTTT

d_call: TRBD1
v_call: TRBV9
j_call: TRBJ1-2
clone_size: many
cdr3_aa: CASSAGGQGTYGYTF
cdr3_nt: TGTGCCAGCAGCGCGGGAGGACAGGGTACCTATGGCTACACCTTC

d_call: .
v_call: TRBV9
j_call: TRBJ2-1
clone_size: many
cdr3_aa: CASSVAGTHLNEQFF
cdr3_nt: TGTGCCAGCAGCGTAGCGGGGACACACCTTAATGAGCAGTTCTTC

d_call: TRBD2
v_call: TRBV9
j_call: TRBJ2-7
clone_size: many
cdr3_aa: CASSPQVAGYEQYF
cdr3_nt: TGTGCCAGCAGCCCCCAGGTAGCGGGCTACGAGCAGTACTTC

d_call: .
v_call: TRBV9
j_call: TRBJ2-7
clone_size: many
cdr3_aa: CASSVGIDYEQYF
cdr3_nt: TGTGCCAGCAGCGTAGGGATAGACTACGAGCAGTACTTC

d_call: .
v_call: TRBV9
j_call: TRBJ1-2
clone_size: many
cdr3_aa: CASSVLTGRNYGYTF
cdr3_nt: TGTGCCAGCAGCGTTCTAACAGGAAGGAACTATGGCTACACCTTC

d_call: TRBD1
v_call: TRBV9
j_call: TRBJ1-3
clone_size: many
cdr3_aa: CASSETGSGNTIYF
cdr3_nt: TGTGCCAGCAGCGAGACAGGGTCAGGAAACACCATATATTTT

d_call: TRBD2
v_call: TRBV9
j_call: TRBJ2-2
clone_size: .
cdr3_aa: CASSVVSGGSTGELFF
cdr3_nt: TGTGCCAGCAGCGTAGTATCGGGGGGGAGCACCGGGGAGCTGTTTTTT

d_call: TRBD1
v_call: TRBV9
j_call: TRBJ2-3
clone_size: many
cdr3_aa: CASSPLPGTGSGDTQYF
cdr3_nt: TGTGCCAGCAGCCCATTACCCGGGACAGGGAGCGGGGATACGCAGTATTTT

d_call: .
v_call: TRBV9
j_call: TRBJ1-1
clone_size: few
cdr3_aa: CASSVGAGQGTEAFF
cdr3_nt: TGTGCCAGCAGCGTAGGCGCAGGGCAGGGGACTGAAGCTTTCTTT

d_call: .
v_call: TRBV9
j_call: TRBJ1-3
clone_size: many
cdr3_aa: CASSATFRASGGNTIYF
cdr3_nt: TGTGCCAGCAGCGCAACCTTCAGGGCCTCTGGAGGAAACACCATATATTTT

d_call: TRBD1
v_call: TRBV9
j_call: TRBJ2-5
clone_size: many
cdr3_aa: CASSPRQGGETQYF
cdr3_nt: TGTGCCAGCAGCCCCCGACAGGGGGGAGAGACCCAGTACTTC

d_call: .
v_call: TRBV9
j_call: TRBJ2-2
clone_size: many
cdr3_aa: CASSVTGTYTGELFF
cdr3_nt: TGTGCCAGCAGCGTAACCGGGACATACACCGGGGAGCTGTTTTTT